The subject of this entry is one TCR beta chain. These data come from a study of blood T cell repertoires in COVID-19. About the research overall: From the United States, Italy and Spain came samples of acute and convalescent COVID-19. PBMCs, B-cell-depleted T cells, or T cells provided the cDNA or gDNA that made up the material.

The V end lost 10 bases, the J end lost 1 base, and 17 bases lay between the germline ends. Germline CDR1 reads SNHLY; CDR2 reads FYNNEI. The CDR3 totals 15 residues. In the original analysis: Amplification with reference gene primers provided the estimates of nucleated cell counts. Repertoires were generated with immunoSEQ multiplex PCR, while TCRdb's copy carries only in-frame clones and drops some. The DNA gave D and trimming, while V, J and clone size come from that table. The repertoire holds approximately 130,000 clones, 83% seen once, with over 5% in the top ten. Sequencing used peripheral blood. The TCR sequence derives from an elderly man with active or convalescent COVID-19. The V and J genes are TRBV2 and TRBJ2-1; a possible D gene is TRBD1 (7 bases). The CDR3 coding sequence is TGTGCCACAGGACTACAGGGGACATCCTACAATGAGCAGTTCTTC. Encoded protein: CATGLQGTSYNEQFF.